The clone carrying this T cell receptor beta chain came up a few times. What it binds is unknown. TCRdb analysed the 5' RACE reads with MiXCR anew, one entry per CDR3 protein. The table shows some 500,000 distinct CDR3 sequences, with 11% to 15% occurring only once. The data belong to a study of identical twins. Study-level findings and limits: Zero-insertion analyses might be partly confounded by invariant T cells like MAIT and iNKT.

Unmatched junction bases numbered 1, after V lost 0 bases and J lost 2 bases. This CDR3 spans 15 amino acids. Germline lookup yields CDR1 SGDLS and CDR2 YYNGEE. These same records also appear under a second study, on yellow fever vaccine responses in identical twins. In that study: Among the twins, the vaccine T cell response reportedly seemed partly convergent and partly personalized.

Sequenced input: CD4+ T cells sorted from blood. The sequence came from a woman in her late teens or twenties in good health. The chain links TRBV9 to TRBJ2-7; 11 positions agree with TRBD1. CDR3 region: CASSVGTGGTYEQYF. The CDR3 coding sequence is TGTGCCAGCAGCGTAGGGACAGGGGGCACCTACGAGCAGTACTTC. The entire variable domain, with the rest obtained from reference TRBV9 and TRBJ2-7, is as follows: DSGVTQTPKHLITATGQRVTLRCSPRSGDLSVYWYQQSLDQGLQFLIQYYNGEERAKGNILERFSAQQFPDLHSELNLSSLELGDSALYFCASSVGTGGTYEQYFGPGTRLTVT.